This TCR beta chain was captured in a study of shared clonotypes between healthy human individuals. The CD8 memory fraction combined CD45RO+ cells with TemRA cells (CCR7-negative CD45RA+). Clones were sequenced by immunoSEQ multiplex PCR, and TCRdb holds only the in-frame ones, with some missing. The sample records tens of thousands of clones, about 61% being singletons. The clonotype comes from a man aged 25-45 years in good health. The sample comprised memory CD8+ T cells sorted from blood. Described subset: CD45RO+ cells pooled with CCR7-negative TemRA cells.

The CDR3 DNA reads TGTGCCAGCAGCCCAAGTACGGACTACTCCTACGAGCAGTACTTC. Its protein is CASSPSTDYSYEQYF. The chain uses TRBV5-3 and TRBJ2-7, with D possibly being TRBD2 (6 bases). TRBV5-3 is recorded as an ORF, its role being uncertain. The CDR3 covers 15 residues. The V end was cut by 8 bases, the J end by 0 bases, with 18 bases between.